This TCR beta chain was identified in a study of CD8 T cells in ankylosing spondylitis. Study-wide results and caveats: Matched synovial fluid from ankylosing spondylitis patients was reported to be enriched for disease-linked clones.

The germline CDR1 and CDR2 sequences are SGHVS and FQNEAQ. The CDR3 contains 13 residues. V was shortened by 4 bases and J by 1 base, with 5 bases between the two germline ends. Scientists made TCR beta libraries using quantitative 5'-RACE with molecular barcodes. TCRdb re-called the 5' RACE reads with MiXCR, one entry per CDR3 protein. The sample gives about 240,000 distinct CDR3 sequences, less than 10% of which show up once; approximately 6.2% is in the top ten. This clonotype was seen ten or more times. The antigen is unknown. Sequenced sample: blood, either unsorted or a sorted T cell fraction (not recorded which). The rearrangement uses TRBV7-8 and TRBJ1-5; D unclear. The TCR comes from a male donor with ankylosing spondylitis or in good health (not recorded which). The CDR3 loop is CASSSQSNQPQHF. The CDR3 coding sequence is TGTGCCAGCAGCTCGCAAAGCAATCAGCCCCAGCATTTT.